This T cell receptor beta chain was retrieved from a study of glioma-infiltrating T cells after dendritic cell vaccination. Study-wide context: Dendritic cell vaccine was injected intradermally three times, biweekly.

TCRdb's table, derived via immunoSEQ multiplex PCR, lists solely in-frame clones and lacks some. The table has 90,000 to 100,000 clones, 70% to 80% seen once. No glioblastoma patient carried an isocitrate dehydrogenase mutation. This CDR3 is 16 amino acids long. Germline loops: CDR1 MNHEY, CDR2 SVGAGI. V trimming: 4 bases; J trimming: 6 bases; junction bases outside the gene matches: 9. The sequence was obtained from a human donor with glioblastoma. The sample consisted of blood, taken before dendritic cell vaccination. V is TRBV6-5 and J is TRBJ2-5; 12 nucleotides agree with TRBD2. The DNA for the CDR3 is TGTGCCAGCAGTTCAACTAGCGGGGGGCCGGGGAAGACCCAGTACTTC. Its translation: CASSSTSGGPGKTQYF.